A single sample is the source of the 19 T cell receptor beta chains below, sequenced in a study of T cell responses to AZD1222 COVID-19 vaccine. Sequenced by immunoSEQ multiplex PCR; TCRdb stores in-frame clones only, minus some. The sample holds approximately 110,000 clones, around 84% seen once. Source: peripheral blood, taken on day 0 of AZD1222 vaccination. These receptors were taken from an adult in good health.

V gene TRBV30 combines with J gene TRBJ1-4; D call uncertain. CDR1 is GTSNPN, CDR2 SVGIG, per germline (reference sequence). This CDR3 spans 13 amino acids. Trimming took off 1 base at V and 8 bases at J, with 11 bases between the two ends. DNA of the CDR3: TGTGCCTGGAGTGCCCGCCTGGGGGAAAAACTGTTTTTT. Encoded protein: CAWSARLGEKLFF.

V and J are TRBV4-1 and TRBJ2-2; D ambiguous. The CDR3 runs 17 residues. Trimming removed 4 bases from V and 0 bases from J, with 15 bases in between. CDR1 and CDR2 from the germline V gene are MGHRA and YSYEKL. In DNA, the CDR3 is TGCGCCAGCAGCCTTCCCCCCATCCTCACGAACACCGGGGAGCTGTTTTTT. This gives the protein CASSLPPILTNTGELFF.

The V and J genes are TRBV10-3 and TRBJ2-7, with D possibly being TRBD2 (6 bases). Germline V CDR1 and CDR2: ENHRY, SYGVKD. This CDR3 spans 13 amino acids. V shed 4 bases and J shed 6 bases, with 13 bases lying between them. CDR3 loop: CAISGAGRSEQYF. DNA for the CDR3: TGTGCCATCAGTGGGGCGGGAAGAAGCGAGCAGTACTTC.

The J gene is TRBJ1-1, the V gene TRBV6-5, with a possible D match to TRBD1 (6 bases). Trimming left V 2 bases short and J 4 bases short, with 11 bases between. Germline CDR1 and CDR2: MNHEY and SVGAGI. CDR3 length equals 14 residues. This chain's CDR3 is CASSYTGMLTEAFF. CDR3 nucleotides: TGTGCCAGCAGTTACACAGGGATGCTCACTGAAGCTTTCTTT.

This clone was counted only a few times. The germline gene is not matched at one end of the junction; a read error may be the cause. The sample has other DNA sequences that encode this CDR3 too. J is TRBJ2-7 and V is TRBV19, with D perhaps TRBD1 or TRBD2 (5 bases each). The CDR3 runs to 14 residues. Germline assignment: CDR1 LNHDA and CDR2 SQIVND (reference sequence). The CDR3 nucleotides read TGTGCCAGTAGTCTAGACCGGGGCCCCTACGAGCAGTACTTC. Translated: CASSLDRGPYEQYF.

The rearrangement links TRBV5-1 to TRBJ2-3; TRBD1 might be the D (6 bases). Germline V gene sequence: CDR1 SGHRS, CDR2 YFSETQ. Trimming removed 3 bases from V and 0 bases from J, with 17 bases in between. The CDR3 loop spans 17 amino acids. CDR3 region: CASSSGASKRSTDTQYF. CDR3 DNA: TGCGCCAGCAGCTCAGGGGCTAGCAAACGGAGCACAGATACGCAGTATTTT.

The chain is built from TRBV7-9 and TRBJ1-1, with TRBD1 matching 7 bases. Germline assignment: CDR1 SEHNR and CDR2 FQNEAQ (reference sequence). After removal of 3 bases from V and 0 bases from J, the junction contained 10 bases not matched to a gene. The CDR3 has 17 residues. The CDR3 is CASSFQSGTAMNTEAFF. The CDR3 region has the DNA TGTGCCAGCAGCTTCCAGTCCGGGACAGCCATGAACACTGAAGCTTTCTTT.

The chain recombines TRBV19 with TRBJ2-6; 9 bases match TRBD1. With V trimmed by 2 bases and J by 0 bases, 2 bases remained unmatched. CDR3 length: 17 amino acids. The germline V gene encodes CDR1 LNHDA and CDR2 SQIVND (reference sequence). The CDR3 coding sequence is TGTGCCAGTAGTATAAGGGACAGGGTCTCTGGGGCCAACGTCCTGACTTTC. Encoded protein: CASSIRDRVSGANVLTF.

The chain employs TRBV6-5 and TRBJ2-7; D is unresolved. Per the germline V gene, CDR1 is MNHEY and CDR2 is SVGAGI. The CDR3 has 14 residues. V was clipped by 0 bases and J by 3 bases, with 9 bases between them. As DNA, the CDR3 is TGTGCCAGCAGTTACTCGTCGGCAGGCTACGAGCAGTACTTC. Its translation is CASSYSSAGYEQYF.

CDR3 nucleotides: TGTGCCAGCAGCCCCCACCCATCTCAGGCGAACACCGGGGAGCTGTTTTTT. It yields the protein CASSPHPSQANTGELFF. The chain is built from TRBV5-4 and TRBJ2-2; D is unclear. The ends were cut back, 4 bases at V and 0 bases at J, with 16 bases in the middle. Germline-derived CDR1 and CDR2 are SGHNT and YYREEE (reference sequence). The CDR3 has 17 amino acids.

The chain links TRBV3-1 (or the pseudogene TRBV3-2) to TRBJ2-1; D is unresolved. This CDR3 region has 14 residues. Germline CDR1 reads LGHDT; CDR2 reads YNNKEL (reference sequence). V was trimmed by 4 bases and J by 0 bases, leaving 7 bases between them. The CDR3, as DNA: TGTGCCAGCAGCCCCACATACTCCTACAATGAGCAGTTCTTC. Translation: CASSPTYSYNEQFF.

CDR3 sequence reads: CASSVDSTDTQYF. DNA for the CDR3: TGTGCCAGCAGTGTTGACAGCACAGATACGCAGTATTTT. This rearrangement joins TRBV12-3 or TRBV12-4 to TRBJ2-3, with unresolved D. The CDR3 length is 13 residues. Trimming left V 5 bases short and J 0 bases short, with 6 bases between.

As DNA, the CDR3 is TGTGCCAGCAGCGCTACGGGGGGGAGTTCCTACGAGCAGTACTTC. Protein sequence: CASSATGGSSYEQYF. The chain employs TRBV7-9 and TRBJ2-7, with 8 bases identical to TRBD2. The CDR3 covers 15 residues. V gave up 5 bases and J gave up 1 base; unmatched junction bases: 7. Germline V gene lookup returns CDR1 SEHNR and CDR2 FQNEAQ (reference sequence).

This chain connects TRBV28 to TRBJ2-3; D gene ambiguous. The CDR3 is made up of 15 amino acids. V was trimmed by 3 bases and J by 2 bases, leaving 12 bases between them. Per the germline V gene, CDR1 is MDHEN and CDR2 is SYDVKM. The chain's CDR3 is CASSFWGRLTDTQYF. The DNA for the CDR3 is TGTGCCAGCAGTTTCTGGGGTCGGCTCACAGATACGCAGTATTTT.

This chain uses TRBV30 with TRBJ2-1; D ambiguous. CDR3 length equals 11 residues. Germline values: CDR1 GTSNPN, CDR2 SVGIG (reference sequence). Trimming cost V 5 bases and J 8 bases, with 10 bases left between them. The CDR3 DNA is TGTGCCTGGTTCCAGATCCATGAGCAGTTCTTC. Translation gives CAWFQIHEQFF.

The gene calls are TRBV6-5 and TRBJ2-1; 8 positions match TRBD1. J gave up 0 bases and V 10 bases, and 5 bases lay outside the gene matches. Germline CDR1 reads MNHEY; CDR2 reads SVGAGI. CDR3 length: 14 residues. The CDR3 DNA sequence: TGTGCCACCTACAGGGGGAGCTCCTACAATGAGCAGTTCTTC. Translated, it gives CATYRGSSYNEQFF.

This chain joins TRBV6-1 and TRBJ2-1; the match to TRBD2 covers 10 bases. Per germline, CDR1 MNHNS and CDR2 SASEGT. This CDR3 has 17 amino acids. Losses at the gene ends were 3 bases for V and 8 bases for J; bases not matched to a gene: 13. DNA of the CDR3: TGTGCCAGCAGTGACGCGCTGGGAGCGGGGGGGCGGGATGAGCAGTTCTTC. Translating gives CASSDALGAGGRDEQFF.

This chain connects TRBV27 to TRBJ1-2; 8 bases map to TRBD1. The V and J ends lost 5 bases and 3 bases, in that order; junction bases with no gene match: 2. Germline loops: CDR1 MNHEY, CDR2 SMNVEV (reference sequence). The CDR3 extends over 13 amino acids. The CDR3 DNA reads TGTGCCAGCAGTCAACAGGGGGACTATGGCTACACCTTC. Translation: CASSQQGDYGYTF.

The chain uses TRBV19 and TRBJ1-1; D is possibly TRBD1 (5 bases). CDR1 is LNHDA, CDR2 SQIVND, per germline (reference sequence). The CDR3 spans 15 residues. The ends were cut back, 3 bases at V and 0 bases at J, with 11 bases in the middle. DNA of the CDR3: TGTGCCAGTAGTATTTATGGACAAGTGAACACTGAAGCTTTCTTT. It is translated as CASSIYGQVNTEAFF.